This T cell receptor (beta chain) was recorded in a study of T cell responses to AZD1222 COVID-19 vaccine. Here immunoSEQ multiplex PCR was the method, and the copy in TCRdb shows in-frame clones only, minus some. In the table there are fewer than 200,000 clones, around 90% of which are singletons. CDR1 is MNHNS and CDR2 is SASEGT in the germline V gene. V lost 3 bases to trimming and J lost 0 bases, with 14 bases between them. The CDR3 runs to 17 residues. This sequence joins TRBV6-1 and TRBJ1-4; D gene unclear. This clonotype originated in an adult who received the MenACWY meningococcal vaccine as a control. This specimen consisted of peripheral blood, obtained 28 days after the second dose of the MenACWY control vaccine. CDR3 region: CASSDQFDHSTNEKLFF. CDR3 nucleotide sequence: TGTGCCAGCAGTGACCAATTTGACCATTCAACTAATGAAAAACTGTTTTTT.